One sample yielded the 16 T cell receptor beta chains listed below, sequenced in a study of cytomegalovirus exposure and HLA in healthy donors. The PCR had 60 Vbeta and 13 Jbeta primers. TCRdb's table, derived via immunoSEQ multiplex PCR, lists solely in-frame clones and lacks some. The sample records 110,000 to 150,000 clones, over 60% being singletons. Specimen: PBMCs. The source is a man aged 40-50 years in good health and CMV-seronegative.

V gene TRBV4-1 combines with J gene TRBJ1-2, with D tentatively TRBD1 (6 bases). Between the trimmed V and J ends, which lost 2 bases and 6 bases, there was a span of 22 bases. This CDR3 is built from 17 residues. Germline CDR1 MGHRA, CDR2 YSYEKL. The CDR3 reads CASSQTPGNRVPNGYTF. The CDR3 nucleotides read TGCGCCAGCAGCCAAACCCCCGGGAACAGGGTGCCTAATGGCTACACCTTC.

The genes are TRBV21-1 and TRBJ2-4; the table's D call of TRBD2 was not tested on the DNA. TRBV21-1 is deemed a pseudogene. This CDR3 is built from 15 residues. Here the CDR3 DNA reads TGTGCCAGCAGGTACGGGAGACTAGCCAAAAACATTCAGTACTTC. It is translated as CASRYGRLAKNIQYF.

This clone was seen a single time. The CDR3 here is CASSRENYGYTF. The CDR3 DNA follows: TGTGCCAGTTCGAGAGAAAACTATGGCTACACCTTC. The rearrangement joins TRBV6-1 to TRBJ1-2, with D hard to call. This CDR3 is built from 12 residues. Per the germline V gene, CDR1 is MNHNS and CDR2 is SASEGT. With 9 bases removed from V and 2 bases from J, the gap between germline ends came to 10 bases.

The chain recombines TRBV13 with TRBJ1-1, with TRBD1 as a possible D gene (5 bases). Germline lookup yields CDR1 PRHDT and CDR2 FYEKMQ (reference sequence). Trimming cost V 4 bases and J 1 base, with 10 bases left between them. This CDR3 has 14 residues. The CDR3 nucleotides are TGTGCCAGCAGCTCCGCGACAGAGAACACTGAAGCTTTCTTT. Protein product: CASSSATENTEAFF.

The chain combines TRBV6-1 with TRBJ1-3, with D perhaps matching TRBD1 (6 bases). Trimming shortened V by 4 bases and J by 3 bases, and 19 bases separated the two germline ends. Looked up from germline, CDR1 is MNHNS and CDR2 is SASEGT. The CDR3 contains 17 residues. For the CDR3, the DNA is TGTGCCAGCAGTGTAAAGCGAGCGGGGGGCTTTGGAAACACCATATATTTT. Its protein is CASSVKRAGGFGNTIYF.

V usage is TRBV28 and J usage is TRBJ1-1; D is unclear. The CDR3 loop spans 16 amino acids. Trimming removed 3 bases from V and 5 bases from J, with 19 bases in between. Per germline, CDR1 MDHEN and CDR2 SYDVKM. The CDR3 loop is CASSFRPQFGSTEAFF. In DNA form, the CDR3 reads TGTGCCAGCAGTTTCCGACCCCAGTTTGGGAGTACTGAAGCTTTCTTT.

This rearrangement joins TRBV10-2 to TRBJ2-7; TRBD2 matches 13 bases. Germline CDR1 reads WSHSY; CDR2 reads SAAADI. V lost 6 bases, J lost 5 bases, and 4 bases stayed unmatched. This CDR3 is 14 amino acids long. CDR3 residues: CASRRTSGSNEQYF. In DNA form, the CDR3 reads TGCGCCAGCAGGCGGACTAGCGGGAGCAACGAGCAGTACTTC.

DNA of the CDR3: TGTGCCAGCCTAAAACAGGGTAGCGGGCAGCCCCAGCATTTT. This codes for CASLKQGSGQPQHF. The chain has TRBV28 and TRBJ1-5; D is possibly TRBD1 (6 bases). The CDR3 is 14 residues long. Germline CDR1 is MDHEN and CDR2 is SYDVKM. The germline V and J ends were trimmed by 8 bases and 7 bases, with 18 bases remaining between them. The full variable domain, completed using reference TRBV28 and TRBJ1-5, is DVKVTQSSRYLVKRTGEKVFLECVQDMDHENMFWYRQDPGLGLRLIYFSYDVKMKEKGDIPEGYSVSREKKERFSLILESASTNQTSMYLCASLKQGSGQPQHFGDGTRLSIL.

Comments on this clone: Other DNA sequences in the same sample also yield this CDR3. The chain employs TRBV10-2 and TRBJ2-7, with D possibly being TRBD2 (6 bases). Per germline, CDR1 WSHSY and CDR2 SAAADI. Trimming removed 6 bases from V and 2 bases from J, with 20 bases in between. The CDR3 runs 16 residues. CDR3 loop: CASSEVEGSPPYEQYF. In nucleotides, the CDR3 is TGCGCCAGCAGCGAGGTGGAGGGGTCGCCCCCCTACGAGCAGTACTTC.

The rearrangement uses TRBV6-6 and TRBJ2-3, with D maybe TRBD2 (6 bases). Between the trimmed V and J ends, which lost 2 bases and 2 bases, there was a span of 14 bases. Germline CDR1 reads MNHNY; CDR2 reads SVGAGI (reference sequence). The length of the CDR3 is 16 residues. The CDR3 bases are TGTGCCAGCAGTTACGGGCGGGGCCGGCACACAGATACGCAGTATTTT. This translates into CASSYGRGRHTDTQYF.

The rearrangement joins TRBV21-1 to TRBJ1-1. TRBV21-1 is shown as a pseudogene. This CDR3 is built from 16 residues. This chain's CDR3 is CASSVSTRVCNTEAFF. CDR3 in DNA: TGTGCCAGCAGTGTCAGCACGAGGGTTTGTAACACTGAAGCTTTCTTT.

The gene calls are TRBV19 and TRBJ1-4; D is undetermined. V was pared by 6 bases and J by 10 bases, with 18 bases between. Germline assignment: CDR1 LNHDA and CDR2 SQIVND (reference sequence). CDR3 size: 14 residues. The CDR3 loop reads CASRLRSRGGKLFF. CDR3 nucleotides: TGTGCCAGTAGATTGAGGAGCCGAGGAGGAAAACTGTTTTTT.

The chain is built from TRBV7-7 and TRBJ2-2; tentatively, D is TRBD2 (6 bases). The CDR3 contains 15 residues. Between the trimmed V and J ends, which lost 2 bases and 5 bases, there was a span of 12 bases. CDR1 and CDR2 (germline): SSHAT, FNYEAQ (reference sequence). The CDR3 coding sequence is TGTGCCAGCAGCTTAACTGTTAGCGGAACCGGGGAGCTGTTTTTT. Amino acids: CASSLTVSGTGELFF. The complete variable domain, with remaining parts taken from reference TRBV7-7 and TRBJ2-2, reads GAGVSQSPRYKVTKRGQDVTLRCDPISSHATLYWYQQALGQGPEFLTYFNYEAQPDKSGLPSDRFSAERPEGSISTLTIQRTEQRDSAMYRCASSLTVSGTGELFFGEGSRLTVL.

The CDR3 region has the DNA TGTGCCATCCCCGAACCGAGGAATTCTTGGAACACTGAAGCTTTCTTT. Translation gives CAIPEPRNSWNTEAFF. The chain carries TRBV10-3 and TRBJ1-1; D gene uncertain. Trimming removed 8 bases from V and 1 base from J, with 20 bases in between. The CDR3 runs 16 residues. Germline V gene lookup returns CDR1 ENHRY and CDR2 SYGVKD.

The chain employs TRBV29-1 and TRBJ2-1; D perhaps matches TRBD1 (5 bases). V was trimmed by 6 bases and J by 0 bases, leaving 12 bases between them. The CDR3 totals 14 residues. The germline gives CDR1 SQVTM, CDR2 ANQGSEA. DNA for the CDR3: TGCAGCGTAGACACAGGCATCTCCTACAATGAGCAGTTCTTC. Protein product: CSVDTGISYNEQFF.

The table lists this clone with a count of one. A read error may produce the germline difference seen at one junction end. The rearrangement joins TRBV30 to TRBJ1-5; 11 bases agree with TRBD1. Per the germline V gene, CDR1 is GTSNPN and CDR2 is SVGIG (reference sequence). CDR3 length: 15 amino acids. CDR3 sequence: CAWSGDRGRHQPQNF. CDR3 nucleotides: TGTGCCTGGAGTGGGGACAGGGGGAGACATCAGCCCCAGAATTTT.